This TCR beta chain stems from a study of shared clonotypes between healthy human individuals. Background on the study: The study used three CD4 naive, three CD4 memory, two CD8 naive and one CD8 memory plate per donor.

Positively selected for CCR7, the CD45RO-negative cells used as naive CD8 cells excluded terminally differentiated effector memory CD45RA+ cells. CDR1 is MNHEY, CDR2 SMNVEV, per germline (reference sequence). The CDR3 consists of 17 residues. V was pared by 2 bases and J by 0 bases, with 16 bases between. The repertoire was sequenced with immunoSEQ multiplex PCR; TCRdb's copy has only in-frame clones and lacks some. The sample lists millions of clones, more than 85% seen once, with under 2% in the top ten. The V gene is TRBV27, the J gene TRBJ1-1, with a weak D call TRBD1 (5 bases). The TCR originated in a man aged 18 to 30 in good health. Some clones in this sample may be carry-over from other donors' samples. The sequenced material came from naive CD8+ T cells from PBMCs. The CDR3, as DNA: TGTGCCAGCAGTTTAGGGCCAGGGATTGGTCTGAACACTGAAGCTTTCTTT. It translates to CASSLGPGIGLNTEAFF.